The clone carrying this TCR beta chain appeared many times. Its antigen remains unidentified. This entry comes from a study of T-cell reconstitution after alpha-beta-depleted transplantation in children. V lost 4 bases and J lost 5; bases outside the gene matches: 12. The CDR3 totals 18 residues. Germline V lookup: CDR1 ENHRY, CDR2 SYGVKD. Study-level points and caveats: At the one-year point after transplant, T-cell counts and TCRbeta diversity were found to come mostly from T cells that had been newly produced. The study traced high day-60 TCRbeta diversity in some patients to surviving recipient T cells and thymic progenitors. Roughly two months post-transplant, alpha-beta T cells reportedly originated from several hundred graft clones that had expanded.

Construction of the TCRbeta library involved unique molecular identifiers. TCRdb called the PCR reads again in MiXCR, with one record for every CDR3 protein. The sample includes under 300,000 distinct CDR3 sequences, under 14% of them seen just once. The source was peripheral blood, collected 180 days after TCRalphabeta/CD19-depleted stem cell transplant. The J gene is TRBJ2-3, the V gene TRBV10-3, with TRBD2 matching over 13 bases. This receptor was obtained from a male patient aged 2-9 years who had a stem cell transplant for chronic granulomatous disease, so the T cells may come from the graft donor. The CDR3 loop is CAISGPPGLAGFGDTQYF. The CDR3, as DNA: TGTGCCATCAGTGGACCACCGGGACTAGCGGGATTTGGAGATACGCAGTATTTT.